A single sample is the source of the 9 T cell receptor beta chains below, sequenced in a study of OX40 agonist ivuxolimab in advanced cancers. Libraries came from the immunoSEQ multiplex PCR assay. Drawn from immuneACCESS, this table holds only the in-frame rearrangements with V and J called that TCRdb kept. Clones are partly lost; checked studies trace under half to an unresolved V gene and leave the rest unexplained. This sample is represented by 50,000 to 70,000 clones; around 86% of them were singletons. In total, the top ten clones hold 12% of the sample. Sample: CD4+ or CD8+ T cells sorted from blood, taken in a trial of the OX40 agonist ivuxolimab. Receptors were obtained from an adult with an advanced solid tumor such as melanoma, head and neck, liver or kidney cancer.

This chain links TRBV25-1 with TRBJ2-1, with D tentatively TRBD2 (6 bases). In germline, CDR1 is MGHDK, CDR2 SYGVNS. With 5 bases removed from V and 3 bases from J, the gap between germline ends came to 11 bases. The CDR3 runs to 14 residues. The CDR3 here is CASSPGTDYNEQFF. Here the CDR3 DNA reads TGTGCCAGCAGTCCCGGGACTGACTACAATGAGCAGTTCTTC.

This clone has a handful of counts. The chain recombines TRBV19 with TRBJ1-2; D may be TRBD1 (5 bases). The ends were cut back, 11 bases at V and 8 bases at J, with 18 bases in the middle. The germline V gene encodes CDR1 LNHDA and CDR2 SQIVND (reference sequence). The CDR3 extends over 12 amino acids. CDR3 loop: CAARDGSGGYTF. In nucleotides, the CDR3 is TGTGCCGCCAGGGATGGTTCGGGGGGCTACACCTTC.

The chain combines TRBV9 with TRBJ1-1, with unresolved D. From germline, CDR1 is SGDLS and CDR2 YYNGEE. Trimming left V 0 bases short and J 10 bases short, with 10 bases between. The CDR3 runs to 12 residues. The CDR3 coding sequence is TGTGCCAGCAGCGTAGGTGGGGAGAGAGCTTTCTTT. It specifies CASSVGGERAFF.

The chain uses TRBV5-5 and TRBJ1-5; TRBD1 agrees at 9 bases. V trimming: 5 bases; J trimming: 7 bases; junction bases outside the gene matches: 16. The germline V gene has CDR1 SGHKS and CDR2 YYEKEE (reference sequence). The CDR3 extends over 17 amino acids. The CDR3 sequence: CASSPGTGFRGQQPQHF. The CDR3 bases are TGTGCCAGCAGTCCCGGGACAGGGTTTAGAGGCCAGCAGCCCCAGCATTTT.

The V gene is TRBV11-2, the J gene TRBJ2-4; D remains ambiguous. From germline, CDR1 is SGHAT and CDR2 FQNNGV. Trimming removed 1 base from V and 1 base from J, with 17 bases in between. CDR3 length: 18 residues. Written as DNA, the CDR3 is TGTGCCAGCAGCTTAGTGGCTGAAACCATTGGGGCCAAAAACATTCAGTACTTC. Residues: CASSLVAETIGAKNIQYF.

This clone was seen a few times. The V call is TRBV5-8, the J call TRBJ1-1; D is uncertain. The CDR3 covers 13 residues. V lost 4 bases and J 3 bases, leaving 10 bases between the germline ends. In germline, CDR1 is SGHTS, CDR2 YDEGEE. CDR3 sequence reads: CASSLLSYTEAFF. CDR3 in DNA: TGTGCCAGCAGCCTCCTTTCCTACACTGAAGCTTTCTTT.

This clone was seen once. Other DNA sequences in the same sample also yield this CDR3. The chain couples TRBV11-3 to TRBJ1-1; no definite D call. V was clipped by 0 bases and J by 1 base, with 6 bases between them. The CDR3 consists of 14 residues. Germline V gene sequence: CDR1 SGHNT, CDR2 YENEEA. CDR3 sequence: CASSLEGGNTEAFF. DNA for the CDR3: TGTGCCAGCAGCTTAGAGGGCGGGAACACTGAAGCTTTCTTT.

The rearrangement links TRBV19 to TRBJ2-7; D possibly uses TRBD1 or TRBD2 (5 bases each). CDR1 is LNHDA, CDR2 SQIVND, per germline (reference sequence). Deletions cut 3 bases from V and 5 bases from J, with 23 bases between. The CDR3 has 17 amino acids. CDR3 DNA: TGTGCCAGTAGTATGGGGTTTAGAGGGTTAGGGGAAGACGAGCAGTACTTC. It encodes CASSMGFRGLGEDEQYF.

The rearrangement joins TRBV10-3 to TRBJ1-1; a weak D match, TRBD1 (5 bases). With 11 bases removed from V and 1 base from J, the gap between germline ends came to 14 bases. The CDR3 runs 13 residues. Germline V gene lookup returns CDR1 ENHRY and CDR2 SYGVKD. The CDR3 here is CAASGWQNTEAFF. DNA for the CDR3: TGTGCCGCCTCAGGGTGGCAGAACACTGAAGCTTTCTTT.